This paragraph reports one TCR beta chain. The target antigen is unknown. The entry originates in a study of cytomegalovirus exposure and HLA in healthy donors. Background on the study: Per a later analysis, the roughly 640 first-cohort and some 130 validation repertoires shared one platform.

The CDR3 covers 13 residues. Germline V gene sequence: CDR1 MNHEY, CDR2 SVGAGI. V lost 4 bases and J 4 bases, leaving 8 bases between the germline ends. The study's findings and limits: Reports credit the classifier with highly specific, highly sensitive diagnosis of cytomegalovirus status.

Measured with immunoSEQ multiplex PCR; TCRdb has only the in-frame clones, and not every one. The data show fewer than 150,000 clones, around nine tenths seen once. V usage is TRBV6-5 and J usage is TRBJ1-5; tentatively, D is TRBD1 (5 bases). The sample comprised PBMCs. This receptor was taken from a man aged 25 to 45 in good health and CMV-seronegative. CDR3 in amino acids: CASSSTENQPQHF. The CDR3 DNA reads TGTGCCAGCAGTTCGACAGAAAATCAGCCCCAGCATTTT.